The entry that follows covers one TCR beta chain sequence. This specimen comes from a study of blood T cell repertoires in COVID-19. Study-wide context: The United States, Italy and Spain supplied acute and convalescent COVID-19 samples. PBMCs, B-cell-depleted T cells, or T cells provided the cDNA or gDNA that made up the material.

Authors' methods: Estimation of nucleated cell counts relied on the amplification of reference gene primers. TCRdb keeps only in-frame clones here, not all; method: immunoSEQ multiplex PCR. V and J calls and clone size are those listed in that table; D and trimming were worked out from the DNA. The repertoire holds about 230,000 clones, with approximately 85% as singletons. The CDR3 totals 12 residues. Trimming cost V 11 bases and J 0 bases, with 11 bases left between them. Germline CDR1 reads SNHLY; CDR2 reads FYNNEI. The sequencing input was peripheral blood. This chain uses TRBV2 with TRBJ2-7, with a tentative D call TRBD2 (7 bases). The clonotype was recovered from a man aged 40-49 years with acute or convalescent COVID-19. Written as DNA, the CDR3 is TGTGCCGGGAGGGGGGACTCCTACGAGCAGTACTTC. Protein sequence: CAGRGDSYEQYF.